The 12 T cell receptor beta chains presented below share a single source sample, sequenced in a study of regulatory T cells in long-lasting Graves disease. Time point reported: persistent/refractory GD, antithyroid drugs over 5 years with positive TRAb. TCR sequences were obtained from RNA taken from PBMCs. Both iRepertoire HTBI primers and Arm-PCR of CDR3 regions were used to build the TCR beta libraries. MiXCR, run by TCRdb on the multiplex PCR reads, gives a single entry per CDR3 protein. The profile covers 430,000 or so distinct CDR3 sequences, with over 20% appearing a single time and over 11% taken by the ten largest. The sequencing used peripheral blood mononuclear cells (PBMCs), collected when the disease was refractory, from a patient treated with antithyroid drugs. Receptors originate from a female donor with Graves disease.

About this clonotype: No conserved phenylalanine or tryptophan is present at the end of the CDR3, so a read error is the likely explanation. The J gene is TRBJ2-5, the V gene TRBV3-1; 11 bases align to TRBD2. Trimming removed 5 bases from V and 5 bases from J; junction bases left unmatched: 7. Germline V lookup: CDR1 LGHDT, CDR2 YNNKEL (reference sequence). There are 15 residues in the CDR3. DNA for the CDR3: TGTGCCAGCAGCGAGGCCCTAGCGGGAGGTGAGACCCAGTACCTC. Amino acid sequence: CASSEALAGGETQYL.

This clonotype occurred many times. The chain couples TRBV20-1 to TRBJ2-5, with 7 positions matching TRBD2. The CDR3 is made up of 12 amino acids. CDR1 is DFQATT, CDR2 SNEGSKA, per germline (reference sequence). The CDR3 nucleotides read TGCGCACTCAGCGGGAAGTATGAGACCCAGTACTTC. Translated: CALSGKYETQYF.

This clonotype was counted only a few times. The V gene is TRBV10-3, the J gene TRBJ2-5; 8 nucleotides line up with TRBD1. The CDR3 runs 16 residues. The junction had 11 bases not matched to a gene; V was cut back by 5 bases and J by 3 bases. CDR1 and CDR2 from the germline V gene are ENHRY and SYGVKD. The CDR3 sequence is CAISRRQGAEEETQYF. The CDR3 DNA reads TGTGCCATCAGTAGGAGGCAGGGGGCGGAAGAAGAGACCCAGTACTTC.

The sample holds many counts of this clonotype. The chain recombines TRBV20-1 with TRBJ2-5, with TRBD1 as a possible D gene (7 bases). Trimming shortened V by 6 bases and J by 5 bases, and 13 bases separated the two germline ends. Germline CDR1 reads DFQATT; CDR2 reads SNEGSKA (reference sequence). There are 12 residues in the CDR3. The CDR3 DNA sequence: TGCAGTGCGCGGGGACAGTCGGAGACCCAGTACTTC. Its translation: CSARGQSETQYF.

This clonotype was counted ten times or more. A junction boundary mismatches the germline segment, possibly from a read error. The chain combines TRBV5-1 with TRBJ2-2, with D uncertain. The CDR3 length is 13 residues. Germline V gives CDR1 SGHRS, CDR2 YFSETQ. The CDR3 region is CASSLGNTGELFF. The CDR3 DNA reads TGTGCCAGCAGCTTGGGGAACACCGGGGAGCTGTTTTTT.

V gene TRBV10-1 combines with J gene TRBJ1-1; D uncertain. This CDR3 has 13 amino acids. The V end was cut by 7 bases, the J end by 0 bases, with 9 bases between. From germline, CDR1 is WNHNN and CDR2 SYGVQD (reference sequence). CDR3 DNA: TGCGCCAGCATGGTCAACTTGAACACTGAAGCTTTCTTT. It yields the protein CASMVNLNTEAFF.

This clonotype was seen ten or more times. The chain carries TRBV6-5 and TRBJ1-5; 9 bases align to TRBD1. The trim removed 2 bases at V and 0 bases at J, leaving 5 bases unmatched. The germline V gene has CDR1 MNHEY and CDR2 SVGAGI. The CDR3 loop spans 17 amino acids. The CDR3 loop is CASSYAPGQGSNQPQHF. The CDR3 bases are TGTGCCAGCAGTTACGCACCGGGACAGGGTAGCAATCAGCCCCAGCATTTT.

This clonotype appeared a few times. The chain employs TRBV20-1 and TRBJ2-7; no definite D call. The CDR3 covers 15 residues. The germline V and J ends were trimmed by 6 bases and 6 bases, with 24 bases remaining between them. Germline lookup yields CDR1 DFQATT and CDR2 SNEGSKA (reference sequence). DNA of the CDR3: TGCAGTGCCTCAAAACTTACCCAATATTCGGCCGAGCAGTACTTC. Translation gives CSASKLTQYSAEQYF.

This clonotype was counted only a few times. This chain connects TRBV6-5 to TRBJ2-7; TRBD2 might be the D (5 bases). Germline V CDR1 and CDR2: MNHEY, SVGAGI. Trimming pared 0 bases from V and 0 bases from J, leaving 12 bases between. The CDR3 is 16 amino acids. CDR3 region: CASSYSRAPYSYEQYF. The CDR3 DNA reads as TGTGCCAGCAGTTACTCGCGGGCACCCTACTCCTACGAGCAGTACTTC.

The V gene is TRBV7-9, the J gene TRBJ1-3; the D is unclear. The CDR3 has 17 residues. The V gene's germline CDR1 is SEHNR and CDR2 FQNEAQ (reference sequence). V was trimmed by 1 base and J by 2 bases, leaving 15 bases between them. The CDR3 reads CASSLGPEIYPGNTIYF. In DNA, the CDR3 is TGTGCCAGCAGCTTAGGGCCAGAAATCTACCCTGGAAACACCATATATTTT. Together with reference TRBV7-9 and TRBJ1-3, the CDR3 gives the full variable domain: DTGVSQNPRHKITKRGQNVTFRCDPISEHNRLYWYRQTLGQGPEFLTYFQNEAQLEKSRLLSDRFSAERPKGSFSTLEIQRTEQGDSAMYLCASSLGPEIYPGNTIYFGEGSWLTVV.

This clonotype has at least ten counts. The gene calls are TRBV28 and TRBJ2-5, with D perhaps given as TRBD1 or TRBD2 (6 bases each). V dropped 5 bases and J dropped 1 base, with 11 bases sitting between them. This CDR3 spans 14 amino acids. Germline CDR1 MDHEN, CDR2 SYDVKM. The CDR3 sequence: CASSPRGAQETQYF. CDR3 sequence (DNA): TGTGCCAGCAGTCCGAGGGGGGCCCAAGAGACCCAGTACTTC.

There are a few counts of this clonotype. A read error is possible here, since a much larger clone lies one base away. The chain joins TRBV6-2 or TRBV6-3 to TRBJ1-6, with 12 bases lining up with TRBD1. CDR1 is MNHEY, CDR2 SVGEGT, per germline. The CDR3 covers 15 residues. The CDR3 sequence: CASSEGDRGRSPPHF. The DNA of the CDR3 is TGTGCCAGCAGTGAAGGGGACAGGGGGCGATCACCCCCCCACTTT.